This record concerns one T cell receptor (beta chain) sequence. The CDR3 is 16 residues long. Trimming cost V 4 bases and J 2 bases, with 17 bases left between them. The germline V gene has CDR1 SGHTA and CDR2 FQGNSA. This sample was taken from a study of control samples from healthy donors and cancer patients. Profiling relied on immunoSEQ multiplex PCR, and the TCRdb table lists in-frame clones only, not all of them. The sample has approximately 110,000 clones, roughly nine tenths seen once. The chain joins TRBV7-2 to TRBJ1-2; D not certain. The clonotype comes from a woman in her late teens or twenties in good health. The sequenced sample was blood. CDR3 sequence (DNA): TGTGCCAGCAGCTCCTGGCCTCGGGGAAAAAACTATGGCTACACCTTC. Residues: CASSSWPRGKNYGYTF.